The present T cell receptor (beta chain) was sequenced within a study of blood T cell repertoires in COVID-19. V was trimmed by 5 bases and J by 2 bases, leaving 12 bases between them. The CDR3 loop spans 14 amino acids. The germline CDR1 and CDR2 sequences are MNHEY and SVGAGI. In the authors' methods: Amplification from reference gene primers served as the basis for estimated nucleated cell counts. TCRdb's copy holds only in-frame clones and misses some; the assay was immunoSEQ multiplex PCR. The V and J calls and clone size are taken from that table; D and trimming were inferred from the DNA. This repertoire shows about 190,000 clones, 85% to 90% found once; its top ten account for roughly 0.6%.

The receptor comes from a man between 50 and 59 years old with acute or convalescent COVID-19. The chain joins TRBV6-5 to TRBJ1-1, with D perhaps matching TRBD1 (6 bases). The sequencing input was peripheral blood. CDR3 sequence reads: CASSSWGGNTEAFF. For the CDR3, the DNA is TGTGCCAGCAGTAGCTGGGGGGGCAACACTGAAGCTTTCTTT.